This T cell receptor beta chain was documented in a study of cytomegalovirus exposure and HLA in healthy donors. This CDR3 is 14 amino acids long. The ends were cut back, 4 bases at V and 6 bases at J, with 13 bases in the middle. CDR1 is SGHTA, CDR2 FQGTGA, per germline. The PCR had 60 Vbeta and 13 Jbeta primers. Original processing methods: Among the unique TCR beta chains that a later analysis counted, about 85 million in all, about 10 million were shared. The repertoire was sequenced with immunoSEQ multiplex PCR; TCRdb's copy has only in-frame clones and lacks some. From that table come the V and J calls and clone size; the DNA was used to work out D and trimming. Among 95,000 to 150,000 clones listed, less than 80% were seen once.

The clonotype originates from a man aged 50 or older in good health and CMV-seronegative. Sequencing was performed on PBMCs. The genes are TRBV7-3 and TRBJ2-1; D is possibly TRBD1 (5 bases). CDR3: CASSYNSGSNEQFF. Written as DNA, the CDR3 is TGTGCCAGCAGCTACAATTCAGGGTCCAATGAGCAGTTCTTC.